This T cell receptor (beta chain) appears in the sequencing data of a study of blood T cell repertoires in COVID-19. Assay used: immunoSEQ multiplex PCR; TCRdb lists only in-frame clones, some missing. The sample includes about 350,000 clones, 87% of them seen just once. Trimming shortened V by 1 base and J by 6 bases, and 10 bases separated the two germline ends. CDR3 length: 14 residues. CDR1 SGHAT and CDR2 FQNNGV come from the germline V gene. Cohort placement rested on clinical history that participants reported themselves. Material for sequencing was PBMCs or T cells enriched from blood (not recorded which). This TCR derives from a woman in her twenties or thirties who had recovered from COVID-19. V usage is TRBV11-2 and J usage is TRBJ1-5, with unresolved D. The CDR3 spells CASSLAGSGQPQHF. The DNA of the CDR3 is TGTGCCAGCAGCTTAGCGGGTTCGGGTCAGCCCCAGCATTTT.